A selection of T cell receptor beta chains follows, all from one sample in a study of human T cells and chemical hapten exposure. In TCRdb, the RACE reads were re-called with MiXCR into one record per CDR3 protein. The table records approximately 75,000 distinct CDR3 sequences, about 8% of them present only once. The sample in question was whole blood, obtained in connection with sensitization to the hapten diphenylcyclopropenone (DPC). The receptors here all came from a woman aged 45-60 years with alopecia areata. Some clones in this sample may be carry-over from other donors' samples. The CDR3 runs from the conserved cysteine through the conserved F or W. D genes are given only for firm matches. For some rows the clone size is stated as once, few or many, or as a class when expanded; others skip it.

TRBV7-2	TRBJ1-5	NA	NA	CASSPRYGDSNQPQHF	TGTGCCAGCAGCCCCCGCTACGGGGATAGCAATCAGCCCCAGCATTTT
TRBV6-1	TRBJ1-6	NA	many	CASSEDGGRNSPLHF	TGTGCCAGCAGTGAAGACGGGGGTCGTAATTCACCCCTCCACTTT
TRBV2	TRBJ1-4	NA	few	CASSEGWSNEKLFF	TGTGCCAGCAGTGAGGGGTGGTCTAATGAAAAACTGTTTTTT
TRBV20-1	TRBJ2-3	NA	NA	CSVPAGSSSTDTQYF	TGCAGTGTTCCAGCAGGCTCTTCTTCGACAGATACGCAGTATTTT
TRBV7-9	TRBJ1-3	TRBD1	few	CANDRGSGNTIYF	TGTGCTAATGACAGGGGCTCTGGAAACACCATATATTTT
TRBV28	TRBJ1-1	NA	many	CASSLFGLLDTEAFF	TGTGCCAGCAGTTTATTTGGGTTGTTGGACACTGAAGCTTTCTTT
TRBV4-1	TRBJ2-3	TRBD1	once	CASSQEDRTTDTQYF	TGCGCCAGCAGCCAGGAGGACAGGACCACAGATACGCAGTATTTT
TRBV5-1	TRBJ2-1	TRBD2	NA	CASSLSRGGSNEQFF	TGCGCCAGCAGCTTGTCGCGGGGGGGTAGCAATGAGCAGTTCTTC
TRBV19	TRBJ1-5	NA	few	CASSIGRQPQHF	TGTGCCAGTAGTATAGGACGTCAGCCCCAGCATTTT
TRBV3-1	TRBJ2-7	NA	few	CASSPSPGQGVQYF	TGTGCCAGCAGCCCCTCCCCGGGACAAGGGGTACAGTACTTC
TRBV14	TRBJ1-6	NA	few	CASSQITGSNSPLHF	TGTGCCAGCAGCCAAATCACAGGGAGTAATTCACCCCTCCACTTT
TRBV5-1	TRBJ1-4	NA	many	CASSMGDTSATNEKLFF	TGCGCCAGCAGCATGGGGGACACCTCTGCAACTAATGAAAAACTGTTTTTT
TRBV7-8	TRBJ2-3	TRBD2	few	CASSLGFSGTSTDTQYF	TGTGCCAGCAGCTTAGGCTTTAGCGGGACCAGCACAGATACGCAGTATTTT
TRBV7-9	TRBJ2-1	NA	few	CASSPLSSGNEQFF	TGTGCCAGCAGCCCCTTGAGTAGCGGCAATGAGCAGTTCTTC
TRBV25-1	TRBJ1-1	NA	many	CASRVLGGAEAFF	TGTGCCAGCAGAGTCCTGGGAGGGGCTGAAGCTTTCTTT
TRBV7-2	TRBJ2-7	NA	NA	CASRLSSTHEQYF	TGTGCCAGCAGGCTTAGTTCGACCCACGAGCAGTACTTC
TRBV6-6	TRBJ1-5	TRBD1	many	CASSYSGGQVGGIRRISNQPQHF	TGTGCCAGCAGTTACTCTGGCGGACAGGTTGGGGGGATACGAAGAATTAGCAATCAGCCCCAGCATTTT
TRBV29-1	TRBJ2-2	NA	few	CSANEGGELFF	TGCAGCGCCAACGAGGGCGGGGAGCTGTTTTTT
TRBV27	TRBJ2-6	TRBD2	NA	CASRSGGAGANVLTF	TGTGCCAGCAGAAGCGGGGGGGCTGGGGCCAACGTCCTGACTTTC
TRBV7-2	TRBJ2-3	NA	many	CASSFGQSTDTQYF	TGTGCCAGCAGCTTCGGACAGAGCACAGATACGCAGTATTTT
TRBV5-6	TRBJ1-2	TRBD1	NA	CASSPADRIYGYTF	TGTGCCAGCAGCCCAGCGGACAGGATCTATGGCTACACCTTC
TRBV6-2/TRBV6-3	TRBJ1-2	TRBD1	few	CASSYPTGTGGHGYTF	TGTGCCAGCAGTTATCCGACCGGGACAGGGGGTCATGGCTACACCTTC
TRBV5-1	TRBJ2-1	TRBD2	many	CASSLTSGPDNEQFF	TGCGCCAGCAGCTTGACTAGCGGACCCGACAATGAGCAGTTCTTC
TRBV28	TRBJ2-7	NA	NA	CASLTRGSNEQYF	TGTGCCAGTTTGACCAGGGGAAGTAACGAGCAGTACTTC
TRBV12-3/TRBV12-4	TRBJ1-1	TRBD1	NA	CASSTRDRVEAFF	TGTGCCAGCAGTACACGGGACAGGGTGGAAGCTTTCTTT
TRBV14	TRBJ2-4	NA	many	CASSHRARNIQYF	TGTGCCAGCAGCCACAGGGCCCGGAACATTCAGTACTTC
TRBV28	TRBJ2-7	NA	NA	CASSNSGKEQYF	TGTGCCAGCAGTAACTCAGGGAAAGAGCAGTACTTC
TRBV13	TRBJ1-6	TRBD1	many	CASSLGSGTGYNSPLHF	TGTGCCAGCAGCTTAGGCTCCGGGACAGGGTATAATTCACCCCTCCACTTT
TRBV27	TRBJ2-2	NA	NA	CASSLLGLTGELFF	TGTGCCAGCAGTCTTCTCGGGCTCACCGGGGAGCTGTTTTTT
TRBV6-1	TRBJ1-5	NA	NA	CASSVHPGPNQPQHF	TGTGCCAGCAGTGTCCACCCGGGACCCAATCAGCCCCAGCATTTT
TRBV20-1	TRBJ2-5	TRBD1	few	CSAGTGEETQYF	TGCAGTGCTGGGACAGGGGAGGAGACCCAGTACTTC
TRBV29-1	TRBJ2-2	NA	many	CSVDVNTGELFF	TGCAGCGTTGATGTTAACACCGGGGAGCTGTTTTTT
TRBV7-9	TRBJ1-1	NA	many	CASSSRGSRTEAFF	TGTGCCAGCAGCTCAAGGGGGAGTCGTACTGAAGCTTTCTTT
TRBV3-1	TRBJ2-5	NA	NA	CASSQGTRRGQETQYF	TGTGCCAGCAGCCAAGGGACCCGTCGAGGACAAGAGACCCAGTACTTC
TRBV4-1	TRBJ1-1	NA	NA	CASSQPGKNTEAFF	TGCGCCAGCAGCCAACCAGGGAAGAACACTGAAGCTTTCTTT
TRBV18	TRBJ2-1	NA	NA	CASSPPWQIRDEQFF	TGTGCCAGCTCACCACCTTGGCAAATAAGGGATGAGCAGTTCTTC
TRBV5-1	TRBJ2-3	TRBD1	many	CASSLPRDRQDTQYF	TGCGCCAGCAGCTTACCCCGGGACAGGCAAGATACGCAGTATTTT
TRBV5-4	TRBJ2-3	NA	NA	CASSLYGGGTDTQYF	TGTGCCAGCAGCTTGTACGGCGGTGGCACAGATACGCAGTATTTT
TRBV7-2	TRBJ1-2	TRBD1	few	CASSLAPGRGDGYTF	TGTGCCAGCAGCTTAGCGCCAGGCAGGGGGGATGGCTACACCTTC
TRBV20-1	TRBJ2-7	NA	NA	CSGEDRTTLYF	TGCAGTGGGGAAGACAGGACTACCTTGTACTTC
TRBV4-2	TRBJ2-2	NA	NA	CASSQVGSANTGELFF	TGTGCCAGCAGCCAAGTGGGGAGCGCGAACACCGGGGAGCTGTTTTTT
TRBV14	TRBJ2-3	NA	many	CASSQVTSDTQYF	TGTGCCAGCAGCCAAGTGACTTCAGATACGCAGTATTTT
TRBV11-2	TRBJ1-2	NA	few	CASSLAPPEGGRNYGYTF	TGTGCCAGCAGCTTAGCCCCCCCCGAAGGTGGAAGAAACTATGGCTACACCTTC
TRBV6-5	TRBJ1-6	NA	NA	CASSWGLTASSYNSPLHF	TGTGCCAGCAGTTGGGGGTTGACAGCTAGCTCCTATAATTCACCCCTCCACTTT
TRBV18	TRBJ1-1	TRBD1	many	CASSPRGQGVKEAFF	TGTGCCAGCTCACCACGGGGACAGGGGGTTAAGGAAGCTTTCTTT
TRBV7-2	TRBJ2-7	TRBD2	few	CASSFTAGASYEQYF	TGTGCCAGCAGCTTTACGGCGGGAGCGAGCTACGAGCAGTACTTC
TRBV12-3/TRBV12-4	TRBJ2-3	NA	NA	CASSPWKGTDTQYF	TGTGCCAGCAGCCCTTGGAAGGGTACAGATACGCAGTATTTT
TRBV7-2	TRBJ2-2	NA	NA	CASSSRYTGELFF	TGTGCCAGCAGCTCTAGGTACACCGGGGAGCTGTTTTTT
TRBV10-2	TRBJ2-6	NA	many	CATRGGSGANVLTF	TGCGCCACCCGGGGTGGGAGCGGGGCCAACGTCCTGACTTTC
TRBV6-2/TRBV6-3	TRBJ2-1	TRBD2	NA	CASSYQQAGASNEQFF	TGTGCCAGCAGTTATCAGCAGGCGGGAGCGTCTAATGAGCAGTTCTTC
TRBV29-1	TRBJ1-1	NA	many	CSVEPPWGVNAFF	TGCAGCGTTGAGCCCCCGTGGGGCGTGAACGCTTTCTTT
TRBV7-6	TRBJ2-3	NA	NA	CASSPGPYLASTDTQYF	TGTGCCAGCAGCCCAGGGCCCTATCTAGCTAGCACAGATACGCAGTATTTT
TRBV6-1	TRBJ2-3	TRBD1	few	CASSERGQGSADTQYF	TGTGCCAGCAGTGAAAGGGGACAGGGATCCGCAGATACGCAGTATTTT
TRBV6-2/TRBV6-3	TRBJ1-1	NA	few	CASSYGELYTEAFF	TGTGCCAGCAGTTACGGGGAGTTGTACACTGAAGCTTTCTTT
TRBV9	TRBJ2-1	TRBD2	NA	CASSVSGGPSNEQFF	TGTGCCAGCAGCGTAAGCGGGGGCCCCAGCAATGAGCAGTTCTTC
TRBV6-5	TRBJ2-1	NA	few	CATRRGGNSYNEQFF	TGTGCCACCCGTAGGGGGGGTAACTCCTACAATGAGCAGTTCTTC
TRBV12-3/TRBV12-4	TRBJ1-6	NA	NA	CASSLGGGNSPLHF	TGTGCCAGCAGTTTAGGTGGGGGGAATTCACCCCTCCACTTT
TRBV30	TRBJ1-1	NA	NA	CAWSPPQNRYTEAFF	TGTGCCTGGAGTCCCCCCCAGAACAGATACACTGAAGCTTTCTTT